These 30 T cell receptor beta chains came from one sample sequenced in a study of PD-L1 blockade in urothelial cancer. The data were produced by immunoSEQ multiplex PCR, yet TCRdb's version contains in-frame clones alone and is incomplete. The sample yields roughly 56,000 clones, more than 65% seen once. The input for sequencing was PBMCs, taken around atezolizumab (anti-PD-L1) treatment. These receptors were taken from a man aged 70-80 years with urothelial cancer.

The chain joins TRBV5-1 to TRBJ2-2; 10 nucleotides line up with TRBD2. The V and J ends lost 2 bases and 2 bases, in that order; junction bases with no gene match: 6. There are 17 residues in the CDR3. Germline V gene lookup returns CDR1 SGHRS and CDR2 YFSETQ. CDR3 residues: CASSLTRTSGNTGELFF. CDR3 DNA sequence: TGCGCCAGCAGCTTAACACGGACTAGCGGAAACACCGGGGAGCTGTTTTTT.

The J gene is TRBJ2-5, the V gene TRBV28; D may be TRBD1 (5 bases). This CDR3 spans 14 amino acids. Trimming shortened V by 7 bases and J by 1 base, and 13 bases separated the two germline ends. The germline V gene encodes CDR1 MDHEN and CDR2 SYDVKM. The chain's CDR3 is CASTATAPQETQYF. The CDR3 coding sequence is TGTGCCAGCACCGCGACAGCACCCCAAGAGACCCAGTACTTC.

The V gene is TRBV7-2, the J gene TRBJ2-6; weak D call: TRBD1 (6 bases). Germline V gene sequence: CDR1 SGHTA, CDR2 FQGNSA. The CDR3 is 16 residues long. V shed 3 bases and J shed 2 bases, with 11 bases lying between them. DNA of the CDR3: TGTGCCAGCAGCTTCCGCCCAGGGGCTGGGGCCAACGTCCTGACTTTC. Translated, it gives CASSFRPGAGANVLTF. The variable domain in full, completed from reference TRBV7-2 and TRBJ2-6, reads GAGVSQSPSNKVTEKGKDVELRCDPISGHTALYWYRQSLGQGLEFLIYFQGNSAPDKSGLPSDRFSAERTGGSVSTLTIQRTQQEDSAVYLCASSFRPGAGANVLTFGAGSRLTVL.

The V call is TRBV30, the J call TRBJ1-2, with a possible D match to TRBD1 (6 bases). Germline CDR1 reads GTSNPN; CDR2 reads SVGIG (reference sequence). CDR3 length: 13 amino acids. V was pared by 2 bases and J by 4 bases, with 11 bases between. CDR3 sequence (DNA): TGTGCCTGGAGTCCCGGGACATTCTATGGCTACACCTTC. Its translation: CAWSPGTFYGYTF.

This clone was seen only a few times. In nucleotides, the CDR3 is TGTGCCAGCAGACCGCCCCTAGCGGGAGCAGCGGATACGCAGTATTTT. Residues: CASRPPLAGAADTQYF. The chain has TRBV6-6 and TRBJ2-3; 10 nucleotides agree with TRBD2. CDR3 size: 16 residues. CDR1 and CDR2 (germline): MNHNY, SVGAGI (reference sequence). V lost 6 bases, J lost 6 bases, and 12 bases stayed unmatched.

The V and J genes are TRBV5-8 and TRBJ2-7, with no clear D. Germline V gene sequence: CDR1 SGHTS, CDR2 YDEGEE. The CDR3 is 13 residues long. The V gene lost 2 bases and the J gene lost 3 bases, with 9 bases spanning the gap. CDR3 DNA sequence: TGTGCCAGCAGCTTTTACATCAACTACGAGCAGTACTTC. This translates into CASSFYINYEQYF.

The chain has TRBV4-1 and TRBJ1-4; 7 bases are shared with TRBD1. CDR3 size: 15 residues. CDR1 MGHRA and CDR2 YSYEKL come from the germline V gene. V trimming: 0 bases; J trimming: 4 bases; junction bases outside the gene matches: 2. The CDR3 loop is CASSQEGTVNEKLFF. CDR3 nucleotide sequence: TGCGCCAGCAGCCAAGAAGGGACAGTTAATGAAAAACTGTTTTTT.

The chain couples TRBV2 to TRBJ2-4; a possible D gene is TRBD1 (6 bases). The V end was cut by 7 bases, the J end by 3 bases, with 13 bases between. CDR1 SNHLY and CDR2 FYNNEI come from the germline V gene. This CDR3 spans 14 amino acids. CDR3 amino acids: CASKIAGDKNIQYF. CDR3 nucleotide sequence: TGTGCCAGCAAAATCGCAGGGGACAAAAACATTCAGTACTTC.

The chain joins TRBV27 to TRBJ2-1, with a weak D call TRBD2 (7 bases). The germline V gene has CDR1 MNHEY and CDR2 SMNVEV (reference sequence). V lost 6 bases and J lost 10, with 16 bases in between. This CDR3 spans 13 amino acids. The DNA of the CDR3 is TGTGCCAGCAGAGAGGGGGGGGCGGAAGAGCAGTTCTTC. It encodes CASREGGAEEQFF.

This clone showed up just a few times. The chain carries TRBV10-2 and TRBJ2-7; perhaps TRBD1 as D (6 bases). The germline CDR1 and CDR2 sequences are WSHSY and SAAADI. Trimming cost V 4 bases and J 3 bases, with 10 bases left between them. The CDR3 totals 13 residues. The CDR3 reads CASSVNRDYEQYF. In nucleotides, the CDR3 is TGCGCCAGCAGTGTAAACAGGGACTACGAGCAGTACTTC.

In this sample, this clone turned up many times. The J gene is TRBJ1-5, the V gene TRBV30; D is undetermined. Germline assignment: CDR1 GTSNPN and CDR2 SVGIG (reference sequence). V was cut by 0 bases and J by 4 bases, with 10 bases left in between. CDR3 length: 14 residues. In DNA, the CDR3 is TGTGCCTGGAGTGTCGTGGCAGGTAATCAGCCCCAGCATTTT. This codes for CAWSVVAGNQPQHF. The full variable domain, rest sourced from reference TRBV30 and TRBJ1-5, is SQTIHQWPATLVQPVGSPLSLECTVEGTSNPNLYWYRQAAGRGLQLLFYSVGIGQISSEVPQNLSASRPQDRQFILSSKKLLLSDSGFYLCAWSVVAGNQPQHFGDGTRLSIL.

The chain has TRBV7-2 and TRBJ2-7; weak D call: TRBD1 (6 bases). Germline values: CDR1 SGHTA, CDR2 FQGNSA. Deletions cut 4 bases from V and 3 bases from J, with 13 bases between. This CDR3 has 14 residues. CDR3 sequence reads: CASSSRDIHYEQYF. The CDR3 DNA is TGTGCCAGCAGCTCCCGGGACATTCACTACGAGCAGTACTTC.

DNA for the CDR3: TGCGCCAGCAGCATATACCGGGACTGGACCTACGAGCAGTACTTC. It specifies CASSIYRDWTYEQYF. The chain has TRBV5-1 and TRBJ2-7; tentatively, D is TRBD2 (6 bases). V was pared by 4 bases and J by 2 bases, with 16 bases between. Germline loops: CDR1 SGHRS, CDR2 YFSETQ. This CDR3 comprises 15 residues.

The table lists this clone with a few counts. The rearrangement links TRBV7-3 to TRBJ2-2; 13 bases are shared with TRBD2. V trimming: 5 bases; J trimming: 6 bases; junction bases outside the gene matches: 12. From germline, CDR1 is SGHTA and CDR2 FQGTGA. This CDR3 is 18 amino acids long. DNA of the CDR3: TGTGCCAGCAGCCTGTACCTGGGACTAGCGGGATCCCCCGGGGAGCTGTTTTTT. Its protein product is CASSLYLGLAGSPGELFF. The whole variable domain, remainder taken from reference TRBV7-3 and TRBJ2-2, is GAGVSQTPSNKVTEKGKYVELRCDPISGHTALYWYRQSLGQGPEFLIYFQGTGAADDSGLPNDRFFAVRPEGSVSTLKIQRTERGDSAVYLCASSLYLGLAGSPGELFFGEGSRLTVL.

V gene TRBV7-2 combines with J gene TRBJ1-3; D gene ambiguous. This CDR3 is 16 amino acids long. Germline-derived CDR1 and CDR2 are SGHTA and FQGNSA. Deletions cut 2 bases from V and 2 bases from J, with 13 bases between. This CDR3 is CASSLIPGLTGNTIYF. Here the CDR3 DNA reads TGTGCCAGCAGCTTAATCCCAGGCTTAACTGGAAACACCATATATTTT.

The rearrangement joins TRBV30 to TRBJ1-1; 9 nucleotides line up with TRBD1. The CDR3 is 14 residues long. Per germline, CDR1 GTSNPN and CDR2 SVGIG (reference sequence). Trimming removed 1 base from V and 5 bases from J; junction bases left unmatched: 5. The CDR3 DNA is TGTGCCTGGAGTGGCGGACAGGGGTGGACTGAAGCTTTCTTT. Amino acids: CAWSGGQGWTEAFF.

The chain carries TRBV5-6 and TRBJ2-3, with 11 bases identical to TRBD1. CDR1 and CDR2 from the germline V gene are SGHDT and YYEEEE. There are 16 residues in the CDR3. Trimming removed 4 bases from V and 3 bases from J; junction bases left unmatched: 7. The CDR3 DNA is TGTGCCAGCAGCCGAAACGGACAGGGGGCAACAGATACGCAGTATTTT. It is translated as CASSRNGQGATDTQYF.

The V gene is TRBV6-5, the J gene TRBJ1-5; D gene ambiguous. CDR1 MNHEY and CDR2 SVGAGI come from the germline V gene. The length of the CDR3 is 13 residues. The germline V and J ends were trimmed by 5 bases and 4 bases, with 9 bases remaining between them. The CDR3 here is CASSLNFNQPQHF. The CDR3 region has the DNA TGTGCCAGCAGTCTTAACTTTAATCAGCCCCAGCATTTT.

The chain carries TRBV4-2 and TRBJ2-7, with 10 bases that match TRBD2. Germline values: CDR1 LGHNA, CDR2 YNFKEQ. V lost 0 bases, J lost 3 bases, and 8 bases stayed unmatched. This CDR3 comprises 17 residues. CDR3 nucleotide sequence: TGTGCCAGCAGCCAAGAATCGGGGGCTAGCGGGAGCTACGAGCAGTACTTC. This sequence encodes CASSQESGASGSYEQYF.

The chain has TRBV6-1 and TRBJ2-1; 7 positions match TRBD1. V gave up 7 bases and J gave up 8 bases; unmatched junction bases: 11. Germline V gives CDR1 MNHNS, CDR2 SASEGT. The CDR3 has 14 residues. Here the CDR3 DNA reads TGTGCCAGCACTAGAGCAGGGGGTAGAGATGAGCAGTTCTTC. This sequence encodes CASTRAGGRDEQFF.

The J gene is TRBJ1-1, the V gene TRBV5-1; D call uncertain. The V end lost 1 base, the J end lost 3 bases, and 13 bases lay between the germline ends. The CDR3 is made up of 15 amino acids. The germline V gene encodes CDR1 SGHRS and CDR2 YFSETQ. CDR3 DNA: TGCGCCAGCAGCTTGCGGGGTTCGTGGGACACTGAAGCTTTCTTT. It codes for CASSLRGSWDTEAFF.

This chain joins TRBV2 and TRBJ1-5; D remains unclear. The CDR3 spans 13 residues. V was shortened by 6 bases and J by 7 bases, with 13 bases between the two germline ends. Germline CDR1 SNHLY, CDR2 FYNNEI. CDR3 nucleotides: TGTGCCAGCAGCGGGGTCCCGGGGCAGCCCCAGCATTTT. It specifies CASSGVPGQPQHF. Combining the CDR3 with reference TRBV2 and TRBJ1-5 gives the whole variable domain EPEVTQTPSHQVTQMGQEVILRCVPISNHLYFYWYRQILGQKVEFLVSFYNNEISEKSEIFDDQFSVERPDGSNFTLKIRSTKLEDSAMYFCASSGVPGQPQHFGDGTRLSIL.

V gene TRBV18 combines with J gene TRBJ2-7; TRBD2 matches at 12 bases. CDR3 length: 19 residues. Germline V gene sequence: CDR1 KGHSH, CDR2 LQKENI. The trim removed 2 bases at V and 5 bases at J, leaving 16 bases unmatched. As DNA, the CDR3 is TGTGCCAGCTCACCAGTCTCCCTAGCGGGAGGGCCATTAGGCGACGAGCAGTACTTC. Protein: CASSPVSLAGGPLGDEQYF.

This chain links TRBV10-2 with TRBJ2-1; 8 nucleotides align to TRBD2. V was pared by 7 bases and J by 3 bases, with 8 bases of the junction left unmatched. CDR3 length: 15 residues. Germline loops: CDR1 WSHSY, CDR2 SAAADI. In nucleotides, the CDR3 is TGCGCCAGCAACCGGGCTAGCGGGTTCTACAATGAGCAGTTCTTC. This codes for CASNRASGFYNEQFF.

The rearrangement joins TRBV18 to TRBJ1-1, with 9 bases identical to TRBD1. J lost 3 bases, V lost 6 bases, and 5 bases had no gene match. This CDR3 is 14 amino acids long. Germline V gene sequence: CDR1 KGHSH, CDR2 LQKENI. CDR3 residues: CASSSTGGDTEAFF. The CDR3 DNA sequence: TGTGCCAGCTCGTCGACAGGGGGGGACACTGAAGCTTTCTTT.

This clone showed up just a few times. V gene TRBV10-3 combines with J gene TRBJ2-1, with 13 bases matching TRBD2. Germline V gene data show CDR1 as ENHRY and CDR2 as SYGVKD. V shed 6 bases and J 0 bases; nucleotides not matched to a gene: 5. CDR3 size: 17 residues. The CDR3 spells CAIRPRTSGSSYNEQFF. Written as DNA, the CDR3 is TGTGCCATCAGGCCCCGGACTAGCGGGAGCTCCTACAATGAGCAGTTCTTC.

The J gene is TRBJ2-2, the V gene TRBV5-1; 7 nucleotides agree with TRBD2. V dropped 0 bases and J dropped 0; count of bases not matched to a gene: 5. The CDR3 spans 17 residues. The germline V gene has CDR1 SGHRS and CDR2 YFSETQ. The CDR3 DNA reads as TGCGCCAGCAGCTTGGGGTATGGACTAGCGAACACCGGGGAGCTGTTTTTT. It is translated as CASSLGYGLANTGELFF.

V is TRBV4-1 and J is TRBJ2-1; maybe TRBD1 (5 bases). Germline V gene sequence: CDR1 MGHRA, CDR2 YSYEKL. V was shortened by 0 bases and J by 6 bases, with 9 bases between the two germline ends. The CDR3 totals 14 residues. CDR3 DNA sequence: TGCGCCAGCAGCCAAGAAGACAGATTCAATGAGCAGTTCTTC. Protein: CASSQEDRFNEQFF.

This chain connects TRBV15 to TRBJ2-1, with 9 bases identical to TRBD2. This CDR3 region has 16 residues. Germline V gene data show CDR1 as LNHNV and CDR2 as YYDKDF (reference sequence). V lost 5 bases and J lost 5; bases outside the gene matches: 10. The CDR3 loop reads CATSSPTSGPNNEQFF. The CDR3, as DNA: TGTGCCACCAGCTCTCCAACTAGCGGGCCTAACAATGAGCAGTTCTTC.

The V gene is TRBV28, the J gene TRBJ1-4; TRBD1 matches at 7 bases. The CDR3 length is 14 residues. The germline CDR1 and CDR2 sequences are MDHEN and SYDVKM. V gave up 5 bases and J gave up 8 bases; unmatched junction bases: 8. The CDR3 reads CASSETGMREKLFF. CDR3 DNA: TGTGCCAGCAGTGAGACAGGGATGAGGGAAAAACTGTTTTTT.